The 21 T cell receptor beta chains below come from one sample, sequenced in a study of CD8 T cells in Susac syndrome. Random hexamers primed reverse transcription of roughly 0.5 to 1 ug RNA. TCRdb reprocessed the immunoSEQ multiplex PCR reads via MiXCR and lists one record per CDR3 protein. The sample contains a few hundred thousand distinct CDR3 sequences, roughly 96% of which appear only once. The material sequenced was CD4+ T cells from PBMCs. These receptors came from a human donor with multiple sclerosis.

The CDR3 region has the DNA TGTGCCAGCAGCCTACGGACTGGAGGGACTCACAATGAGCAGTTCTTC. Its protein is CASSLRTGGTHNEQFF. The chain uses TRBV3-1 and TRBJ2-1; tentatively, D is TRBD2 (6 bases). CDR1 LGHDT and CDR2 YNNKEL come from the germline V gene (reference sequence). This CDR3 has 16 amino acids. V was shortened by 4 bases and J by 5 bases, with 18 bases between the two germline ends.

The V gene is TRBV10-3, the J gene TRBJ2-1; weak D call: TRBD1 (8 bases). Trimming stripped 6 bases from V and 9 bases from J, with 15 bases between. This CDR3 comprises 13 residues. Germline V gene data show CDR1 as ENHRY and CDR2 as SYGVKD. CDR3 region: CAIRVTGEGEQFF. Here the CDR3 DNA reads TGTGCCATCAGGGTGACAGGGGAGGGTGAGCAGTTCTTC.

The chain joins TRBV2 to TRBJ1-2; TRBD1 aligns across 7 bases. The CDR3 runs 12 residues. With 6 bases clipped from V and 7 bases from J, the junction kept 5 bases outside the gene matches. Germline CDR1 reads SNHLY; CDR2 reads FYNNEI. The CDR3 loop is CASRGDSSGYTF. The CDR3 nucleotides read TGTGCCAGCAGGGGGGACAGCAGTGGCTACACCTTC.

This clonotype has just a few counts. This chain links TRBV3-1 with TRBJ2-2; no clear D. The CDR3 runs 12 residues. Per the germline V gene, CDR1 is LGHDT and CDR2 is YNNKEL (reference sequence). V lost 4 bases and J 7 bases, leaving 7 bases between the germline ends. The CDR3 here is CASSRGSGELFF. The CDR3 DNA reads TGTGCCAGCAGCCGTGGCAGCGGGGAGCTGTTTTTT.

The chain uses TRBV5-1 and TRBJ2-3; unclear D gene. V lost 6 bases and J 5 bases, leaving 4 bases between the germline ends. Germline V lookup: CDR1 SGHRS, CDR2 YFSETQ. The CDR3 sequence is 10 residues long. Written as DNA, the CDR3 is TGCGCCAGCAATGAAGATACGCAGTATTTT. This translates into CASNEDTQYF. The variable domain in full, completed from reference TRBV5-1 and TRBJ2-3, reads KAGVTQTPRYLIKTRGQQVTLSCSPISGHRSVSWYQQTPGQGLQFLFEYFSETQRNKGNFPGRFSGRQFSNSRSEMNVSTLELGDSALYLCASNEDTQYFGPGTRLTVL.

This chain uses TRBV20-1 with TRBJ2-3, with a possible D match to TRBD1 (6 bases). CDR1 is DFQATT, CDR2 SNEGSKA, per germline (reference sequence). Trimming removed 5 bases from V and 1 base from J, with 13 bases in between. The CDR3 has 14 amino acids. CDR3 sequence reads: CSARLRGGTDTQYF. The CDR3 DNA reads TGCAGTGCTCGCCTCAGGGGCGGCACAGATACGCAGTATTTT.

The rearrangement uses TRBV20-1 and TRBJ1-1; 7 nucleotides line up with TRBD1. The CDR3 runs to 13 residues. With 3 bases clipped from V and 1 base from J, the junction kept 2 bases outside the gene matches. Germline values: CDR1 DFQATT, CDR2 SNEGSKA (reference sequence). This CDR3 is CSASRTGNTEAFF. DNA for the CDR3: TGCAGTGCTAGCCGGACAGGGAACACTGAAGCTTTCTTT.

The genes are TRBV29-1 and TRBJ2-1, with D perhaps matching TRBD1 (6 bases). V lost 4 bases and J lost 3, with 7 bases in between. CDR1 and CDR2 from the germline V gene are SQVTM and ANQGSEA. This CDR3 is 12 amino acids long. The CDR3 nucleotides read TGCAGCGTTGGGACAGACTACAATGAGCAGTTCTTC. Its translation is CSVGTDYNEQFF.

As DNA, the CDR3 is TGTGCCTGGAAAACGACAGGGCCCAATCAGCCCCAGCATTTT. Its translation is CAWKTTGPNQPQHF. The chain is built from TRBV30 and TRBJ1-5; the match to TRBD1 covers 7 bases. The ends lost 4 bases at V and 3 bases at J; junction bases unmatched: 6. Germline V CDR1 and CDR2: GTSNPN, SVGIG (reference sequence). This CDR3 region has 14 residues.

This clonotype was recorded only once. The chain carries TRBV5-1 and TRBJ1-1; TRBD1 might be the D (5 bases). The CDR3 spans 14 residues. The germline V gene encodes CDR1 SGHRS and CDR2 YFSETQ. The V end lost 4 bases, the J end lost 0 bases, and 10 bases lay between the germline ends. The CDR3 spells CASSADIVNTEAFF. CDR3 DNA: TGCGCCAGCAGCGCGGACATCGTGAACACTGAAGCTTTCTTT.

The chain's CDR3 is CASSPLASYNEQFF. CDR3 DNA: TGTGCCAGCAGCCCCCTAGCGTCATACAATGAGCAGTTCTTC. This chain connects TRBV3-1 to TRBJ2-1; tentatively, D is TRBD2 (6 bases). The V end was cut by 4 bases, the J end by 4 bases, with 11 bases between. Germline CDR1 reads LGHDT; CDR2 reads YNNKEL (reference sequence). The CDR3 contains 14 residues.

This chain joins TRBV19 and TRBJ1-5; maybe TRBD1 (5 bases). CDR1 and CDR2 from the germline V gene are LNHDA and SQIVND (reference sequence). This CDR3 spans 14 amino acids. Deletions cut 6 bases from V and 4 bases from J, with 13 bases between. The CDR3 is CASSAEAGNQPQHF. As DNA, the CDR3 is TGTGCCAGTAGCGCCGAGGCAGGGAATCAGCCCCAGCATTTT. Full variable domain (outside the CDR3, taken from reference TRBV19 and TRBJ1-5): DGGITQSPKYLFRKEGQNVTLSCEQNLNHDAMYWYRQDPGQGLRLIYYSQIVNDFQKGDIAEGYSVSREKKESFPLTVTSAQKNPTAFYLCASSAEAGNQPQHFGDGTRLSIL.

The CDR3 reads CSARDQLRGGTGELFF. In DNA, the CDR3 is TGCAGTGCTAGAGATCAGCTGCGGGGGGGCACCGGGGAGCTGTTTTTT. The rearrangement joins TRBV20-1 to TRBJ2-2; 9 nucleotides match TRBD2. The CDR3 contains 16 residues. J lost 4 bases, V lost 0 bases, and 6 bases had no gene match. Per germline, CDR1 DFQATT and CDR2 SNEGSKA (reference sequence).

The chain joins TRBV5-1 to TRBJ2-5; the match to TRBD1 covers 9 bases. Germline V lookup: CDR1 SGHRS, CDR2 YFSETQ. The CDR3 has 17 amino acids. V gave up 7 bases and J gave up 4 bases; unmatched junction bases: 17. This CDR3 is CASSSRTGENGGETQYF. The CDR3 nucleotides are TGCGCCAGCTCCAGCAGGACAGGGGAGAATGGTGGAGAGACCCAGTACTTC.

This clonotype was seen only once. This sequence joins TRBV27 and TRBJ2-3, with D perhaps matching TRBD1 (5 bases). There are 13 residues in the CDR3. Germline CDR1 is MNHEY and CDR2 is SMNVEV (reference sequence). Trimming took 5 bases from V and 2 from J, leaving 8 bases between them. In DNA, the CDR3 is TGTGCCAGCAGTCGACAGACCACAGATACGCAGTATTTT. Encoded protein: CASSRQTTDTQYF.

The chain is built from TRBV6-4 and TRBJ1-1, with D perhaps TRBD1 (5 bases). The germline V gene encodes CDR1 MRHNA and CDR2 SNTAGT. The CDR3 spans 12 residues. The V end was cut by 10 bases, the J end by 4 bases, with 13 bases between. The CDR3 spells CAKIRGTTEAFF. DNA of the CDR3: TGTGCCAAGATCCGGGGGACCACTGAAGCTTTCTTT.

The chain combines TRBV29-1 with TRBJ1-2; D is unclear. V lost 2 bases to trimming and J lost 4 bases, with 8 bases between them. The length of the CDR3 is 12 residues. The germline V gene encodes CDR1 SQVTM and CDR2 ANQGSEA. The CDR3 nucleotides read TGCAGCGTTGAACCGCGGATCTATGGCTACACCTTC. Translation gives CSVEPRIYGYTF.

As for this clonotype: It is likely a read error, because the conserved phenylalanine at the end of the CDR3 is missing. The V call is TRBV3-1, the J call TRBJ1-6; weak D call: TRBD1 (5 bases). Germline V CDR1 and CDR2: LGHDT, YNNKEL (reference sequence). Trimming removed 4 bases from V and 7 bases from J, with 11 bases in between. The CDR3 runs 14 residues. The CDR3 loop reads CASSRQTQNSPLHL. The CDR3 DNA sequence: TGTGCCAGCAGCCGACAGACCCAAAATTCACCCCTCCACCTT.

The chain links TRBV23-1 to TRBJ1-1; D remains unclear. Being an ORF, TRBV23-1 has a function that is uncertain. This CDR3 has 12 residues. The V and J ends lost 4 bases and 7 bases respectively, with 10 bases between them. Here the CDR3 DNA reads TGCGCCAGCAGTCGGAAAACGGGTGAAGCTTTCTTT. Protein product: CASSRKTGEAFF.

V usage is TRBV12-5 and J usage is TRBJ2-3, with 13 bases identical to TRBD2. CDR1 is LGHNT and CDR2 is FRNRAP in the germline V gene. There are 15 residues in the CDR3. V lost 6 bases, J lost 5 bases, and 5 bases stayed unmatched. CDR3 residues: CASGNGLAGEDTQYF. The DNA of the CDR3 is TGTGCTAGTGGAAACGGACTAGCGGGAGAAGATACGCAGTATTTT.

J is TRBJ2-6 and V is TRBV12-5; D ambiguous. The CDR3 covers 15 residues. V was trimmed by 0 bases and J by 2 bases, leaving 5 bases between them. The germline CDR1 and CDR2 sequences are LGHNT and FRNRAP. The CDR3 DNA reads TGTGCTAGTGGTTTGGTACTCCCTGGGGCCAACGTCCTGACTTTC. This translates into CASGLVLPGANVLTF.